Reported below is one TCR beta chain. Its antigen is as yet unknown. Compared with germline, one end of the junction differs, possibly owing to a read error. The sequence runs out 3 residues before the end of the CDR3; the remainder is reconstructed from the germline J gene. At the DNA level, this CDR3 is encoded by other sequences in the same sample as well. Germline V gene sequence: CDR1 SGHKS, CDR2 YYEKEE (reference sequence). This CDR3 contains 15 residues. This sample stems from a study of T cells in women clearing cervical HPV infection. For the study at large: Cases were women with histologically confirmed HPV16-related CIN3 or worse, including a couple of invasive cancers. Control women cleared a single incident HPV16 infection within 12 months.

Produced via immunoSEQ multiplex PCR; TCRdb's table is partial and in-frame only. The sample's table shows more than 20,000 clones. Findings of the study overall: TRBV6-7 abundance was lower in cases than controls (around 0.11% versus 0.15%). Richness plus V gene abundances separated cases from controls with AUC about 0.83.

The source is a woman aged 18 to 75 with a cervical HPV16 infection that either progressed to CIN3+ or cleared (not recorded which). The source material was blood buffy coat. The chain links TRBV5-5 to TRBJ1-2, with 7 bases matching TRBD1. Partial CDR3 DNA: TGTGCCAGCAGCTTGAGTCCAGGGGGTAGCTATGGA. Amino acids: CASSLSPGGSYG. Given in full, the CDR3 is CASSLSPGGSYGYTF.